This T cell receptor beta chain derives from a study of blood T cells in healthy people across ages. The second PCR ran about 6 to 12 cycles with a sample-barcoded 5' primer and J-beta primers. TCRdb reprocessed the 5' RACE reads with MiXCR, giving one entry per CDR3 protein. Of 650,000 to 800,000 distinct CDR3 sequences in the sample, roughly half were seen once. CDR1 ENHRY and CDR2 SYGVKD come from the germline V gene. Trimming removed 7 bases from V and 11 bases from J; junction bases left unmatched: 11. This CDR3 has 15 residues. Specimen: blood. This clonotype was obtained from an elderly woman in good health. The J gene is TRBJ2-5, the V gene TRBV10-3, with 15 nucleotides matching TRBD2. The CDR3 nucleotides read TGTGCCATCACCCTCGGGACTAGCGGGAGGTATGAGCAGTACTTC. This encodes CAITLGTSGRYEQYF.